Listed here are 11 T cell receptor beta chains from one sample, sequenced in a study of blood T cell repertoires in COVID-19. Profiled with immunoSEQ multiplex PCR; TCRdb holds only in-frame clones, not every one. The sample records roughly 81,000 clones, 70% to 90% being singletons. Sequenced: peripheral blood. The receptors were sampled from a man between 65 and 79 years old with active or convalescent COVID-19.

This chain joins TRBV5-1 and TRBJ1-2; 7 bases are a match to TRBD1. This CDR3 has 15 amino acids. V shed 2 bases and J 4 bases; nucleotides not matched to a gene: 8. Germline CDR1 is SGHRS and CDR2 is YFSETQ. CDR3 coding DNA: TGCGCCAGCAGCTTCGATTCCGGGACAGCCTATGGCTACACCTTC. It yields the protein CASSFDSGTAYGYTF. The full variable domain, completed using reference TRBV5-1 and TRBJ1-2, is KAGVTQTPRYLIKTRGQQVTLSCSPISGHRSVSWYQQTPGQGLQFLFEYFSETQRNKGNFPGRFSGRQFSNSRSEMNVSTLELGDSALYLCASSFDSGTAYGYTFGSGTRLTVV.

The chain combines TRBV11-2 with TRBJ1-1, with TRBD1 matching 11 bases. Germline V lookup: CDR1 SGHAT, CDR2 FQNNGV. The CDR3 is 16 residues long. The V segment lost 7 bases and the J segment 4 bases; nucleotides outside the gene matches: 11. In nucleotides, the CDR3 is TGTGCCAGCACCTGGGGGGACAGGGGGATCAGCACTGAAGCTTTCTTT. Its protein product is CASTWGDRGISTEAFF.

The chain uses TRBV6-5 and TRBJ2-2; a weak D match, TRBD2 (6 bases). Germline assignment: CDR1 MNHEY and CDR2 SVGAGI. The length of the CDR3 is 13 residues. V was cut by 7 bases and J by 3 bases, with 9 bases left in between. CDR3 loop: CASKEGYTGELFF. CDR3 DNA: TGTGCCAGCAAGGAGGGGTACACCGGGGAGCTGTTTTTT.

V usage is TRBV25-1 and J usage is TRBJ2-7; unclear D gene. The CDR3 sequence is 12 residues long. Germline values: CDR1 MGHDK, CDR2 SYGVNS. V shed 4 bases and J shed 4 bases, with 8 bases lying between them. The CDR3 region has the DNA TGTGCCAGCAGTGCCCGAGATTACGAGCAGTACTTC. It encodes CASSARDYEQYF.

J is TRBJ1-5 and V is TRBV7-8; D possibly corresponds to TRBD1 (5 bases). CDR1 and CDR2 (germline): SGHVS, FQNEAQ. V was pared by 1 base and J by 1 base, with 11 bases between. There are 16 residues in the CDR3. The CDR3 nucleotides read TGTGCCAGCAGCTTAGGAAGGAGGGACAGCAATCAGCCCCAGCATTTT. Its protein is CASSLGRRDSNQPQHF.

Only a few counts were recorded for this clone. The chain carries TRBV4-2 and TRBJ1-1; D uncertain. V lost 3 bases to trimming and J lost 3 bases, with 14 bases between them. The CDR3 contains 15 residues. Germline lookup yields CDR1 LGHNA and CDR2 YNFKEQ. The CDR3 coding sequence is TGTGCCAGCAGCCACGAAATCGGGGATCACACTGAAGCTTTCTTT. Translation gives CASSHEIGDHTEAFF.

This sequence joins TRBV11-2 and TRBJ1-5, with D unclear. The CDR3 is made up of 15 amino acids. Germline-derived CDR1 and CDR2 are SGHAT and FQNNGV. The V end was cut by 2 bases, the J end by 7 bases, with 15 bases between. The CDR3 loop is CASSLSGGNNQPQHF. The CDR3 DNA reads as TGTGCCAGCAGCTTATCTGGCGGGAATAACCAGCCCCAGCATTTT.

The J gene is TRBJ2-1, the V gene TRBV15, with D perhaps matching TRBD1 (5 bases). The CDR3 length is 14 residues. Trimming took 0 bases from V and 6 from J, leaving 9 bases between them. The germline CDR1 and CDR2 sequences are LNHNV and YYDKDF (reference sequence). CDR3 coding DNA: TGTGCCACCAGCAGAGATGCCCAGGGCAATGAGCAGTTCTTC. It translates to CATSRDAQGNEQFF. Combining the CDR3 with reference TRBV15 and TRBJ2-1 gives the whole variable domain DAMVIQNPRYQVTQFGKPVTLSCSQTLNHNVMYWYQQKSSQAPKLLFHYYDKDFNNEADTPDNFQSRRPNTSFCFLDIRSPGLGDTAMYLCATSRDAQGNEQFFGPGTRLTVL.

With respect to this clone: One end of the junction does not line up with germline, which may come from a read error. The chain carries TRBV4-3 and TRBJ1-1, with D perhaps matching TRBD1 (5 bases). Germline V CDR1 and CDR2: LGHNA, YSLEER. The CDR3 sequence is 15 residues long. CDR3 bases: TGCGCCAGCAGCCTTTGGCAGGGATCGAACTCTGAAGCTTTCTTT. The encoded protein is CASSLWQGSNSEAFF.

As DNA, the CDR3 is TGTGCCAGCAGCACGCGACAGGGGGCGGAGACCCAGTACTTC. Amino acid sequence: CASSTRQGAETQYF. The chain carries TRBV7-2 and TRBJ2-5; 10 bases are shared with TRBD1. The CDR3 has 14 residues. The V gene end was trimmed by 5 bases and the J gene end by 5 bases; junction bases not matched to a gene: 5. Germline-derived CDR1 and CDR2 are SGHTA and FQGNSA.

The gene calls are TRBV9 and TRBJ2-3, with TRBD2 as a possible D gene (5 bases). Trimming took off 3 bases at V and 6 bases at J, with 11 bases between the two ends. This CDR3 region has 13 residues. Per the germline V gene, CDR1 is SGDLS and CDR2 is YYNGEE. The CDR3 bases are TGTGCCAGCAGCGACCCCGGGAAGGATACGCAGTATTTT. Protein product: CASSDPGKDTQYF.